This entry lists 17 T cell receptor beta chains sequenced from one sample in a study of shared clonotypes between healthy human individuals (dated by TCRdb to between 2020 and 2021). The protocol used for the library was the immunoSEQ multiplex PCR assay. Held by TCRdb, this immuneACCESS table contains in-frame sequences only and omits some clones. Under half of the omission traces to an unresolved V gene where checked; the cause of the rest is unknown. Recorded for this sample are 100,000 to 120,000 clones; about 70% of them occurred a single time. About 24% of the sample is held by the ten biggest clonotypes. Sequencing input: memory CD8+ T cells sorted from blood. Read against the paper, the sample's cell subset or site label means: CD45RO+ cells pooled with CCR7-negative TemRA cells. The receptors derive from a woman aged 30 to 39 in good health.

The CDR3 reads CASSQVNGDEKLFF. CDR3 DNA: TGCGCCAGCAGCCAAGTAAACGGGGATGAAAAACTGTTTTTT. The V and J genes are TRBV4-1 and TRBJ1-4; D is unresolved. V gave up 1 base and J gave up 6 bases, with 9 bases separating them. The CDR3 runs to 14 residues. Per germline, CDR1 MGHRA and CDR2 YSYEKL.

The rearrangement uses TRBV27 and TRBJ2-5; perhaps TRBD2 as D (5 bases). The CDR3 has 13 residues. Trimming left V 11 bases short and J 0 bases short, with 13 bases between. The V gene's germline CDR1 is MNHEY and CDR2 SMNVEV (reference sequence). The CDR3 DNA sequence: TGTGCCTGTGGTGTAGCGTACCAAGAGACCCAGTACTTC. Translation: CACGVAYQETQYF.

This rearrangement joins TRBV27 to TRBJ1-5; D remains ambiguous. The CDR3 spans 14 residues. Germline CDR1 and CDR2: MNHEY and SMNVEV (reference sequence). V was clipped by 5 bases and J by 0 bases, with 8 bases between them. CDR3 residues: CASSPSRSNQPQHF. CDR3 in DNA: TGTGCCAGCAGTCCCTCCCGTAGCAATCAGCCCCAGCATTTT.

The chain uses TRBV10-3 and TRBJ2-5; 10 bases agree with TRBD2. CDR1 is ENHRY and CDR2 is SYGVKD in the germline V gene. V was pared by 0 bases and J by 2 bases, with 6 bases of the junction left unmatched. There are 17 residues in the CDR3. The chain's CDR3 is CAISESPSGSFQETQYF. In nucleotides, the CDR3 is TGTGCCATCAGTGAGTCCCCTAGCGGGAGTTTTCAAGAGACCCAGTACTTC.

In regard to this clone: A far larger clone is one base from this, pointing to a likely read error. CDR3 coding DNA: TGCGCCAGCAGCCAAGGACTAGCGGGTTCATCCTACGAGCAGTACTTC. Residues: CASSQGLAGSSYEQYF. The V gene is TRBV4-1, the J gene TRBJ2-7; the match to TRBD2 covers 10 bases. From germline, CDR1 is MGHRA and CDR2 YSYEKL. The CDR3 totals 16 residues. Losses at the gene ends were 1 base for V and 1 base for J; bases not matched to a gene: 4.

The chain employs TRBV19 and TRBJ2-7; a weak D match, TRBD2 (5 bases). The germline V gene has CDR1 LNHDA and CDR2 SQIVND (reference sequence). V was trimmed by 5 bases and J by 7 bases, leaving 18 bases between them. The CDR3 consists of 14 residues. The CDR3 loop reads CASSGERGPGEQYF. CDR3 DNA sequence: TGTGCCAGTAGTGGGGAGCGAGGGCCGGGGGAGCAGTACTTC.

This clone has a handful of counts. The CDR3 loop is CASSTWTGPGELFF. In DNA, the CDR3 is TGTGCCAGTAGTACCTGGACAGGGCCCGGGGAGCTGTTTTTT. The chain uses TRBV19 and TRBJ2-2; 8 bases fit TRBD1. The CDR3 has 14 residues. The J segment lost 6 bases and the V segment lost 4 bases, leaving 4 bases of the junction unmatched. Germline V gene sequence: CDR1 LNHDA, CDR2 SQIVND (reference sequence).

The chain employs TRBV4-1 and TRBJ1-5, with a weak D call TRBD1 (5 bases). There are 17 residues in the CDR3. The V and J ends lost 1 base and 7 bases respectively, with 20 bases between them. The germline CDR1 and CDR2 sequences are MGHRA and YSYEKL. The CDR3 is CASSQGRWGLPGQPQHF. The CDR3 bases are TGCGCCAGCAGCCAAGGACGCTGGGGACTCCCCGGCCAGCCCCAGCATTTT.

This rearrangement joins TRBV19 to TRBJ2-2, with D hard to call. V was trimmed by 3 bases and J by 1 base, leaving 15 bases between them. CDR1 LNHDA and CDR2 SQIVND come from the germline V gene (reference sequence). This CDR3 has 17 amino acids. The CDR3 DNA reads as TGTGCCAGTAGTATCATAGGTGTTGGGGAGAACACCGGGGAGCTGTTTTTT. Its protein product is CASSIIGVGENTGELFF.

The chain links TRBV29-1 to TRBJ2-3, with TRBD2 matching over 16 bases. This CDR3 comprises 17 residues. Germline-derived CDR1 and CDR2 are SQVTM and ANQGSEA. V lost 6 bases, J lost 8 bases, and 14 bases stayed unmatched. The chain's CDR3 is CSVGEPGLAGGPGTQYF. CDR3 sequence (DNA): TGCAGCGTGGGAGAGCCGGGACTAGCGGGAGGGCCGGGTACGCAGTATTTT.

The CDR3 DNA reads TGTGCCAGCAGCTTAGTGTCTGGACTACCTTACGAGCAGTACTTC. Protein: CASSLVSGLPYEQYF. The chain links TRBV7-9 to TRBJ2-7, with D possibly being TRBD2 (6 bases). Trimming left V 1 base short and J 4 bases short, with 14 bases between. This CDR3 comprises 15 residues. CDR1 is SEHNR and CDR2 is FQNEAQ in the germline V gene (reference sequence).

The genes are TRBV28 and TRBJ2-2; TRBD2 matches 9 bases. Germline lookup yields CDR1 MDHEN and CDR2 SYDVKM. The CDR3 has 15 residues. The J segment lost 5 bases and the V segment lost 3 bases, leaving 4 bases of the junction unmatched. The CDR3 bases are TGTGCCAGCAGTTTTCTAGCGGGATTTACCGGGGAGCTGTTTTTT. Amino acids: CASSFLAGFTGELFF.

V is TRBV6-6 and J is TRBJ1-5; D is undetermined. This CDR3 comprises 14 residues. Germline V gene lookup returns CDR1 MNHNY and CDR2 SVGAGI (reference sequence). Trimming shortened V by 8 bases and J by 6 bases, and 17 bases separated the two germline ends. The CDR3 loop is CASPLQALVQPQHF. CDR3 coding DNA: TGTGCCAGCCCACTCCAGGCCCTTGTTCAGCCCCAGCATTTT.

This clone was observed a few times. CDR3 sequence reads: CASSYTGTAYYGYTF. CDR3 nucleotides: TGTGCCAGCAGTTACACTGGGACAGCTTACTATGGCTACACCTTC. This chain joins TRBV6-5 and TRBJ1-2; TRBD1 agrees at 7 bases. The CDR3 is made up of 15 amino acids. Germline assignment: CDR1 MNHEY and CDR2 SVGAGI. J was trimmed by 3 bases and V by 2 bases; bases with no gene match: 6.

This clone was counted a single time. The genes are TRBV28 and TRBJ1-5, with 7 bases lining up with TRBD1. V shed 3 bases, J shed 5 bases, and the junction held 1 base outside the gene matches. The CDR3 is made up of 13 amino acids. The germline V gene has CDR1 MDHEN and CDR2 SYDVKM. CDR3 sequence reads: CASSLGQHQPQHF. DNA of the CDR3: TGTGCCAGCAGTTTGGGACAGCATCAGCCCCAGCATTTT. The complete variable domain, with remaining parts taken from reference TRBV28 and TRBJ1-5, reads DVKVTQSSRYLVKRTGEKVFLECVQDMDHENMFWYRQDPGLGLRLIYFSYDVKMKEKGDIPEGYSVSREKKERFSLILESASTNQTSMYLCASSLGQHQPQHFGDGTRLSIL.

The J gene is TRBJ1-2, the V gene TRBV4-2; 9 bases line up with TRBD1. The CDR3 totals 15 residues. Germline trimming cut 4 bases from V and 6 bases from J; bases unmatched to any gene: 9. In germline, CDR1 is LGHNA, CDR2 YNFKEQ. CDR3 amino acids: CASSLETGGGDGYTF. DNA of the CDR3: TGTGCCAGCAGCCTTGAGACAGGGGGTGGAGATGGCTACACCTTC.

This clone was picked up one time. The V gene is TRBV10-3, the J gene TRBJ2-6; 7 bases fit TRBD1. Germline CDR1 ENHRY, CDR2 SYGVKD. CDR3 length equals 14 residues. The V and J ends lost 8 bases and 0 bases, in that order; junction bases with no gene match: 1. In nucleotides, the CDR3 is TGTGCCATCGGGGACAGCTCTGGGGCCAACGTCCTGACTTTC. Its translation is CAIGDSSGANVLTF.